Below are 14 T cell receptor beta chains sequenced from a single sample in a study of spatial heterogeneity in lung cancer. Indicated time point: sample taken at primary tumor resection. From tumor, nontumor lung or frozen PBMC, whole RNA was taken unsorted for sequencing. TCRdb fed the 5' RACE reads into MiXCR, producing one record per CDR3 protein. The sample gives more than 4,000 distinct CDR3 sequences, about 53% of which show up once; 75% to 80% is in the top ten. This specimen was PBMCs, taken at surgery. The receptor source for this set is a female donor with early-stage non-small cell lung cancer.

Points on this clonotype: This beta chain came through as a stray read in a library set up for alpha chains, and its size says little. CDR3 region: CASRDTGGSTDTQYF. The CDR3 bases are TGTGCCAGCAGGGACACAGGAGGGAGCACAGATACGCAGTATTTT. The rearrangement joins TRBV12-3 or TRBV12-4 to TRBJ2-3; possible D gene TRBD2, 6 bases. The CDR3 has 15 amino acids. Between the trimmed V and J ends, which lost 6 bases and 0 bases, there was a span of 13 bases.

This clonotype appeared a few times. This beta chain is a stray sequence in a library constructed for alpha chains; its clone size is not meaningful. This sequence joins TRBV7-8 and TRBJ2-5; weak D call: TRBD2 (6 bases). The germline V gene encodes CDR1 SGHVS and CDR2 FQNEAQ. Trimming shortened V by 2 bases and J by 7 bases, and 14 bases separated the two germline ends. The CDR3 length is 14 residues. The CDR3 sequence is CASSLTGTAGTQYF. The CDR3 DNA reads as TGTGCCAGCAGCTTAACCGGGACTGCGGGGACCCAGTACTTC. Drawing the rest from reference TRBV7-8 and TRBJ2-5, the complete variable domain is GAGVSQSPRYKVAKRGQDVALRCDPISGHVSLFWYQQALGQGPEFLTYFQNEAQLDKSGLPSDRFFAERPEGSVSTLKIQRTQQEDSAVYLCASSLTGTAGTQYFGPGTRLLVL.

Comment on this clonotype: In a library made to pick up alpha chains, this beta chain is a stray read with a size that means little. This rearrangement joins TRBV6-2 or TRBV6-3 to TRBJ2-7, with 11 bases fitting TRBD2. The trim removed 6 bases at V and 7 bases at J, leaving 8 bases unmatched. The CDR3 extends over 14 amino acids. Germline CDR1 is MNHEY and CDR2 is SVGEGT. The DNA of the CDR3 is TGTGCCAGCAGGCGACTAGCGGGAACGGGTGAGCAGTACTTC. It is translated as CASRRLAGTGEQYF.

As for this clonotype: This beta chain is off target for a library built for alpha chains, so its abundance means little. This chain links TRBV27 with TRBJ1-2; D ambiguous. Germline CDR1 reads MNHEY; CDR2 reads SMNVEV (reference sequence). The CDR3 is 17 residues long. Trimming took 8 bases from V and 4 from J, leaving 26 bases between them. The CDR3 nucleotides read TGTGCCAGCTTAACGACTGCTGCACCTGGTTCGGCCTATGGCTACACCTTC. Translation gives CASLTTAAPGSAYGYTF.

This clonotype turned up a few times. Since it is a stray read in a library aimed at alpha chains, this beta chain has a size that is not meaningful. V and J are TRBV29-1 and TRBJ2-3; no clear D. Trimming pared 4 bases from V and 0 bases from J, leaving 8 bases between. CDR1 is SQVTM, CDR2 ANQGSEA, per germline. This CDR3 region has 13 residues. The CDR3 sequence is CSVVHFSTDTQYF. Written as DNA, the CDR3 is TGCAGCGTTGTTCACTTTAGCACAGATACGCAGTATTTT.

As regards this clonotype: This beta chain came through as a stray read in a library set up for alpha chains, and its size says little. The chain joins TRBV7-9 to TRBJ2-2; D gene uncertain. With 2 bases removed from V and 5 bases from J, the gap between germline ends came to 15 bases. Per the germline V gene, CDR1 is SEHNR and CDR2 is FQNEAQ (reference sequence). The CDR3 has 16 amino acids. The CDR3 sequence: CASSLRATTDTGELFF. The CDR3 DNA sequence: TGTGCCAGCAGCTTAAGGGCCACAACGGATACCGGGGAGCTGTTTTTT.

As to this clonotype: Because the library targeted alpha chains, this beta chain is an off-target read whose size means little. The chain joins TRBV7-2 to TRBJ2-1, with 9 bases matching TRBD2. This CDR3 has 15 residues. Germline V CDR1 and CDR2: SGHTA, FQGNSA. V dropped 4 bases and J dropped 9; count of bases not matched to a gene: 10. The CDR3 nucleotides read TGTGCCAGCAGCTATAGCGGGGGCCCTCAGAGTGAGCAGTTCTTC. This sequence encodes CASSYSGGPQSEQFF.

With regard to this clonotype: This beta chain came through as a stray read in a library set up for alpha chains, and its size says little. The genes are TRBV29-1 and TRBJ1-2; possibly TRBD1 for D (5 bases). CDR1 and CDR2 from the germline V gene are SQVTM and ANQGSEA. CDR3 length equals 15 residues. The V end lost 3 bases, the J end lost 4 bases, and 18 bases lay between the germline ends. The CDR3 DNA reads TGCAGCGTTGATACCTGGGACGACTTAGCCTATGGCTACACCTTC. Translation gives CSVDTWDDLAYGYTF.

This clonotype is deemed medium-sized. This beta chain turned up in a library designed for alpha chains; as an off-target read, its abundance says little. The V gene is TRBV5-6, the J gene TRBJ2-1; tentatively, D is TRBD1 or TRBD2 (5 bases each). Germline V lookup: CDR1 SGHDT, CDR2 YYEEEE. Deletions cut 5 bases from V and 8 bases from J, with 17 bases between. The CDR3 consists of 14 residues. The CDR3 is CASRVLGAGDEQFF. The CDR3, as DNA: TGTGCCAGCAGGGTGCTAGGGGCCGGGGATGAGCAGTTCTTC. The variable domain in full, completed from reference TRBV5-6 and TRBJ2-1, reads DAGVTQSPTHLIKTRGQQVTLRCSPKSGHDTVSWYQQALGQGPQFIFQYYEEEERQRGNFPDRFSGHQFPNYSSELNVNALLLGDSALYLCASRVLGAGDEQFFGPGTRLTVL.

This clonotype has only one observation. This beta chain represents an off-target read in a library built for alpha chains; its size is of limited meaning. The chain couples TRBV7-9 to TRBJ2-7; D might be TRBD2 (6 bases). V was trimmed by 5 bases and J by 4 bases, leaving 12 bases between them. The CDR3 covers 13 residues. The germline V gene has CDR1 SEHNR and CDR2 FQNEAQ (reference sequence). The CDR3 region is CASSGDFTYEQYF. The CDR3 DNA reads as TGTGCCAGCAGCGGGGACTTTACGTACGAGCAGTACTTC.

On this clonotype: This beta chain slipped into a library made for alpha chains as a stray read, so its size is not meaningful. V and J are TRBV10-3 and TRBJ2-7, with 7 bases that match TRBD1. This CDR3 is 14 amino acids long. From germline, CDR1 is ENHRY and CDR2 SYGVKD. Losses at the gene ends were 3 bases for V and 4 bases for J; bases not matched to a gene: 6. This CDR3 reads CAISDLGGAYEQYV. CDR3 sequence (DNA): TGTGCCATCAGTGATTTAGGGGGCGCGTACGAGCAGTACGTC.

A remark on this clonotype: This beta chain is off target for a library built for alpha chains, so its abundance means little. The V call is TRBV30, the J call TRBJ2-2, with 9 bases fitting TRBD2. The CDR3 totals 15 residues. Per germline, CDR1 GTSNPN and CDR2 SVGIG (reference sequence). V trimming: 2 bases; J trimming: 2 bases; junction bases outside the gene matches: 3. CDR3 sequence: CAWSRTSDNTGELFF. The CDR3 coding sequence is TGTGCCTGGAGTAGGACTAGCGATAACACCGGGGAGCTGTTTTTT. Supplemented by reference TRBV30 and TRBJ2-2, the full variable domain reads SQTIHQWPATLVQPVGSPLSLECTVEGTSNPNLYWYRQAAGRGLQLLFYSVGIGQISSEVPQNLSASRPQDRQFILSSKKLLLSDSGFYLCAWSRTSDNTGELFFGEGSRLTVL.

On this clonotype itself: This beta chain came through as a stray read in a library set up for alpha chains, and its size says little. V is TRBV4-3 and J is TRBJ2-5, with D perhaps TRBD1 or TRBD2 (5 bases each). The CDR3 sequence is 15 residues long. CDR1 and CDR2 (germline): LGHNA, YSLEER. V dropped 0 bases and J dropped 4 bases, with 12 bases sitting between them. CDR3 coding DNA: TGCGCCAGCAGCCAAGATGGCGTGAGGGGAGAGACCCAGTACTTC. Protein product: CASSQDGVRGETQYF.

There are a few counts of this clonotype. The library was designed around alpha chains, so this beta chain is a stray read whose abundance carries little weight. The chain has TRBV20-1 and TRBJ2-5, with D possibly being TRBD1 or TRBD2 (5 bases each). The CDR3 loop spans 14 amino acids. V was clipped by 6 bases and J by 1 base, with 15 bases between them. Per the germline V gene, CDR1 is DFQATT and CDR2 is SNEGSKA (reference sequence). The CDR3 sequence: CSAPFGGSQETQYF. CDR3 DNA: TGCAGTGCCCCTTTTGGGGGATCCCAAGAGACCCAGTACTTC.